This T cell receptor (beta chain) stems from a study of breast tumors, draining lymph nodes, adjacent tissues (TCRdb year 2016). About the study as a whole: In breast cancer patients, the study compared the TCR beta repertoires of tumor, adjacent nontumor tissue and axillary lymph nodes. In human breast cancer, the study set out to evaluate how tumor, surrounding tissue and draining lymph node repertoires relate to one another and whether T cells may move between these sites.

A remark on this clonotype: Its antigen is still unknown. Base quality data are lacking; no much larger clone is found one base away.

A distance of 11 bases separates the germline ends of V and J, which lose 3 bases and 3 bases respectively. CDR1 SGHTS and CDR2 YDEGEE were looked up in the germline V gene. Spanning cysteine to phenylalanine, the CDR3 consists of 14 amino acids. Solely the CDR3 DNA is kept, with 42 bases framed from the first base. Lymph node samples came from the axillary draining lymph nodes of breast cancer patients. Study-wide findings and limitations: The conclusion that tumor T cells originate in lymph nodes was presented as consistent with a hypothesis rather than as directly demonstrated. The data were considered consistent with the idea that most tumor T cells come from the lymph node and then expand in tumor tissue. In luminal-like breast cancer, tumor and nontumor tissue repertoires resembled each other significantly more than in basal-like breast cancer. T-cell repertoire diversity in tumors was found to be lower than in lymph nodes but higher than in nontumor tissue, and preferential V and J gene usage was observed.

Sequencer: Illumina HiSeq 2000. Multiplex PCR amplification was used to generate the TCR beta chain libraries. The amplified TCR beta chain products were analyzed by high-throughput sequencing. Clones were called with MiXCR by TCRdb after fastp trimmed the public reads at Q25, and only in-frame beta chains were retained. Every CDR3 protein is listed once, alongside the most common genes and DNA of its rows. In all, the sample holds around 130,000 distinct CDR3 sequences, and around 21% of those were seen once. The biggest ten clones account for over 2% of the sample. Sequencing was carried out using axillary lymph node tissue. This sequence originates from a female donor with breast cancer. Some clones in this sample may be carry-over from other donors' samples. The chain is assembled from TRBV5-8 and TRBJ2-3; TRBD2 might be the D gene, on 5 matching bases. Read as DNA, the sequence is TGTGCCAGCAGCTCCGAGGGTTGGACAGATACGCAGTATTTT. The encoded protein is CASSSEGWTDTQYF.